Listed here are 14 T cell receptor beta chains from one sample, sequenced in a study of blood T cell repertoires in COVID-19. Assay used: immunoSEQ multiplex PCR; TCRdb lists only in-frame clones, some missing. The data hold 95,000 to 150,000 clones, with 85% to 90% observed a single time. Sequencing was performed on peripheral blood. The receptors stem from a man between 65 and 85 years old with active or convalescent COVID-19.

V and J are TRBV28 and TRBJ1-2; no firm D call. In germline, CDR1 is MDHEN, CDR2 SYDVKM. V gave up 7 bases and J gave up 2 bases, with 14 bases separating them. This CDR3 has 14 amino acids. CDR3: CASTLGVWNYGYTF. CDR3 nucleotides: TGTGCCAGCACCTTGGGAGTGTGGAACTATGGCTACACCTTC.

V usage is TRBV9 and J usage is TRBJ1-6, with TRBD1 matching over 7 bases. This CDR3 has 15 amino acids. The V segment lost 2 bases and the J segment 7 bases; nucleotides outside the gene matches: 6. In germline, CDR1 is SGDLS, CDR2 YYNGEE. In nucleotides, the CDR3 is TGTGCCAGCAGCGTGGCTTGGGACAGAAATTCACCCCTCCACTTT. Translation: CASSVAWDRNSPLHF.

The chain recombines TRBV5-1 with TRBJ2-4, with D possibly TRBD2 on 6 matching bases. CDR1 SGHRS and CDR2 YFSETQ come from the germline V gene. V gave up 4 bases and J gave up 0 bases, with 11 bases separating them. CDR3 length: 15 amino acids. CDR3: CASSDGGLAKNIQYF. In nucleotides, the CDR3 is TGCGCCAGCAGCGATGGGGGACTAGCCAAAAACATTCAGTACTTC.

The CDR3 here is CASTISAGTGEFF. The CDR3 nucleotides are TGTGCCAGCACCATCTCTGCCGGGACAGGGGAGTTCTTC. The V call is TRBV6-6, the J call TRBJ2-1; TRBD1 matches at 10 bases. Germline CDR1 and CDR2: MNHNY and SVGAGI (reference sequence). The CDR3 loop spans 13 amino acids. Losses at the gene ends were 7 bases for V and 14 bases for J; bases not matched to a gene: 11.

The rearrangement links TRBV4-2 to TRBJ1-2; D uncertain. Looked up from germline, CDR1 is LGHNA and CDR2 is YNFKEQ. V was trimmed by 0 bases and J by 4 bases, leaving 27 bases between them. The CDR3 totals 20 residues. The CDR3 DNA is TGTGCCAGCAGCCAAGAATCGGAAACACAGAGGGTATTGTCGGGCTATGGCTACACCTTC. Translation gives CASSQESETQRVLSGYGYTF.

The V call is TRBV14, the J call TRBJ1-4; D remains unclear. The germline gives CDR1 SGHDN, CDR2 FVKESK. The CDR3 is made up of 18 amino acids. Trimming cost V 4 bases and J 3 bases, with 21 bases left between them. The CDR3 DNA sequence: TGTGCCAGCAGCCCGGGAGAGCTGGTTCGTGGGGCTAATGAAAAACTGTTTTTT. This gives the protein CASSPGELVRGANEKLFF.

This chain uses TRBV2 with TRBJ2-7; no firm D call. CDR3 length: 13 residues. From germline, CDR1 is SNHLY and CDR2 FYNNEI. The ends were cut back, 3 bases at V and 2 bases at J, with 8 bases in the middle. The CDR3 nucleotides are TGTGCCAGCAGTGATGCAGTCCCCTACGAGCAGTACTTC. This gives the protein CASSDAVPYEQYF.

This clone was seen once. V gene TRBV6-1 combines with J gene TRBJ2-3, with 14 bases lining up with TRBD2. Germline V gene sequence: CDR1 MNHNS, CDR2 SASEGT. J was trimmed by 4 bases and V by 4 bases; bases with no gene match: 4. This CDR3 has 16 residues. The CDR3 protein is CASSVGTSGSSDTQYF. CDR3 nucleotide sequence: TGTGCCAGCAGTGTAGGGACTAGCGGGAGCTCAGATACGCAGTATTTT.

The chain carries TRBV11-2 and TRBJ1-4; D is unresolved. V dropped 1 base and J dropped 3 bases, with 9 bases sitting between them. The germline V gene has CDR1 SGHAT and CDR2 FQNNGV. The CDR3 runs 15 residues. CDR3 loop: CASSLVFGANEKLFF. In nucleotides, the CDR3 is TGTGCCAGCAGCTTAGTATTTGGAGCTAATGAAAAACTGTTTTTT.

This chain joins TRBV9 and TRBJ2-3, with 10 positions matching TRBD2. CDR1 SGDLS and CDR2 YYNGEE come from the germline V gene. V lost 2 bases and J lost 4; bases outside the gene matches: 7. CDR3 length equals 16 residues. The CDR3 DNA is TGTGCCAGCAGCGTTAGCGCCGGGACTAGCGCAGATACGCAGTATTTT. Its translation: CASSVSAGTSADTQYF.

The genes are TRBV15 and TRBJ2-6; no reliable D call. In germline, CDR1 is LNHNV, CDR2 YYDKDF (reference sequence). The CDR3 is 16 amino acids. Trimming took 0 bases from V and 2 from J, leaving 8 bases between them. The CDR3, as DNA: TGTGCCACCAGCAGAGATAATACGGCTGGGGCCAACGTCCTGACTTTC. It translates to CATSRDNTAGANVLTF.

The chain couples TRBV2 to TRBJ1-2, with TRBD1 identical over 8 bases. V lost 6 bases, J lost 3 bases, and 9 bases stayed unmatched. Germline CDR1 is SNHLY and CDR2 is FYNNEI. This CDR3 region has 15 residues. CDR3 amino acids: CASSEQGAQDYGYTF. The DNA of the CDR3 is TGTGCCAGCAGCGAGCAGGGGGCCCAGGACTATGGCTACACCTTC.

This sequence joins TRBV19 and TRBJ2-2; 10 nucleotides match TRBD1. V shed 5 bases and J 4 bases; nucleotides not matched to a gene: 4. From germline, CDR1 is LNHDA and CDR2 SQIVND (reference sequence). The CDR3 loop spans 15 amino acids. CDR3 bases: TGTGCCAGTAGTCCCAGACAGGGGGCCACCGGGGAGCTGTTTTTT. Protein: CASSPRQGATGELFF.

The CDR3 is CSASSGLAGTGELFF. The CDR3 coding sequence is TGCAGTGCTAGTTCTGGACTAGCGGGAACCGGGGAGCTGTTTTTT. The chain employs TRBV20-1 and TRBJ2-2; 12 positions agree with TRBD2. The CDR3 consists of 15 residues. Germline trimming cut 3 bases from V and 5 bases from J; bases unmatched to any gene: 4. Looked up from germline, CDR1 is DFQATT and CDR2 is SNEGSKA (reference sequence).